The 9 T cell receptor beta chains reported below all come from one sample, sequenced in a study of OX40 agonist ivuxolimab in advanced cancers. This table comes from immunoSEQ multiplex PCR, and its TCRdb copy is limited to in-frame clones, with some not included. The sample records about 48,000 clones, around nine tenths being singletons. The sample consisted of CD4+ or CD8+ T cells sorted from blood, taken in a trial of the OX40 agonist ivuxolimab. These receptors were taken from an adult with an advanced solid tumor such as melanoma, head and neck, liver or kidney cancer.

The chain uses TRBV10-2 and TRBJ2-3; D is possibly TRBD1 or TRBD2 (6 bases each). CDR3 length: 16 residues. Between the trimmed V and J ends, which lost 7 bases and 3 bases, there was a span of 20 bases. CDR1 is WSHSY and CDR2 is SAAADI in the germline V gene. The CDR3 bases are TGCGCCAGCACTGTACCAGGAGGGGGGCTTACAGATACGCAGTATTTT. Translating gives CASTVPGGGLTDTQYF.

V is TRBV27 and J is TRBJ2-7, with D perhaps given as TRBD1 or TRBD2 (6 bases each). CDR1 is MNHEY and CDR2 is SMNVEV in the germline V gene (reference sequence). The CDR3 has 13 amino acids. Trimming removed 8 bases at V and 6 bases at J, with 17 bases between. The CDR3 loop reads CASAMGGESEQYF. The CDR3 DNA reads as TGTGCCAGCGCTATGGGGGGCGAGAGCGAGCAGTACTTC.

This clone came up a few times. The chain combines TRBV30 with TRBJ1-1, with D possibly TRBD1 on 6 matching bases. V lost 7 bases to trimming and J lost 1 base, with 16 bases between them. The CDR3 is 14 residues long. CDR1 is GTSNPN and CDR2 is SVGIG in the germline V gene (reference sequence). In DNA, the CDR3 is TGTGCCTTTGACATGGGGGGCCGGAACACTGAAGCTTTCTTT. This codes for CAFDMGGRNTEAFF.

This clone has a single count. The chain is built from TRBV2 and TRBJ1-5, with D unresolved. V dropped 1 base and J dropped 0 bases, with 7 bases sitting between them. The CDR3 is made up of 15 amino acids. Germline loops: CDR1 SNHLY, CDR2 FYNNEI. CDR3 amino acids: CASSEGGYSNQPQHF. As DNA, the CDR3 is TGTGCCAGCAGTGAAGGAGGGTATAGCAATCAGCCCCAGCATTTT.

CDR3 amino acids: CASSIPGREQYF. The CDR3 bases are TGTGCCAGTAGTATTCCAGGGCGCGAGCAGTACTTC. The chain links TRBV19 to TRBJ2-7; perhaps TRBD1 as D (5 bases). The length of the CDR3 is 12 residues. CDR1 and CDR2 from the germline V gene are LNHDA and SQIVND (reference sequence). Trimming cost V 3 bases and J 6 bases, with 9 bases left between them.

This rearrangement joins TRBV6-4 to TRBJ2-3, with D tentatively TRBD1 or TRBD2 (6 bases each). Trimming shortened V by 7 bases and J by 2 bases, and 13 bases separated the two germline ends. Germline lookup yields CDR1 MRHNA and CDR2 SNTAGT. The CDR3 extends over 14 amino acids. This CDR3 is CASKGGQDTDTQYF. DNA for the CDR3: TGTGCCAGCAAGGGGGGTCAGGACACAGATACGCAGTATTTT.

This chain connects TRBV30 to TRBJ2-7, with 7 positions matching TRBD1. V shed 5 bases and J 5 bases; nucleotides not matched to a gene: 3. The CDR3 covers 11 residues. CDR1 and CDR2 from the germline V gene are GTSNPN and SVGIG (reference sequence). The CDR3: CAWDQGDEQYF. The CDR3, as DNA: TGTGCCTGGGATCAGGGGGACGAGCAGTACTTC. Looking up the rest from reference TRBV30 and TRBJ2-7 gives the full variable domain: SQTIHQWPATLVQPVGSPLSLECTVEGTSNPNLYWYRQAAGRGLQLLFYSVGIGQISSEVPQNLSASRPQDRQFILSSKKLLLSDSGFYLCAWDQGDEQYFGPGTRLTVT.

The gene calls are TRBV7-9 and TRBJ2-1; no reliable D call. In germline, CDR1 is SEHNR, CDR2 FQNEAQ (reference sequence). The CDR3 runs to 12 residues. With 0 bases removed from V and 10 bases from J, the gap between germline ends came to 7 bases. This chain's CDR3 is CASSLALQEQFF. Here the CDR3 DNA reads TGTGCCAGCAGCTTAGCGCTACAGGAGCAGTTCTTC.

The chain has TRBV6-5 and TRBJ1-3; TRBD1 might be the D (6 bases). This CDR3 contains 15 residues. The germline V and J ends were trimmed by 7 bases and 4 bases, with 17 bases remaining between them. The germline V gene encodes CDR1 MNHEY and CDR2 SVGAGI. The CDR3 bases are TGTGCCAGCACATCCGGGGGGACACAAGGAAACACCATATATTTT. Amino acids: CASTSGGTQGNTIYF.